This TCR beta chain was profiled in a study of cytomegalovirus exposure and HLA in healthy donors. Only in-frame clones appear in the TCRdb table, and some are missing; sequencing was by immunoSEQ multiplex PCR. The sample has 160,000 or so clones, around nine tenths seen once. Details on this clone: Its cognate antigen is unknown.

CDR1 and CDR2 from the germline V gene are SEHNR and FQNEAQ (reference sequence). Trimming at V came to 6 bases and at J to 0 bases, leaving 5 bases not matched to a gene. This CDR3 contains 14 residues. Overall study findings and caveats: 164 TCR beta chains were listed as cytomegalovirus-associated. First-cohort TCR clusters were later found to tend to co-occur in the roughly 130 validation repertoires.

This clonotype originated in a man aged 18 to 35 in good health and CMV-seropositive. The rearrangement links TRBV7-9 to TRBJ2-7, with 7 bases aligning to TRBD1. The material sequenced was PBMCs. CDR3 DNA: TGTGCCAGCAGACCGGGACAGCCCTCCTACGAGCAGTACTTC. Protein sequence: CASRPGQPSYEQYF.